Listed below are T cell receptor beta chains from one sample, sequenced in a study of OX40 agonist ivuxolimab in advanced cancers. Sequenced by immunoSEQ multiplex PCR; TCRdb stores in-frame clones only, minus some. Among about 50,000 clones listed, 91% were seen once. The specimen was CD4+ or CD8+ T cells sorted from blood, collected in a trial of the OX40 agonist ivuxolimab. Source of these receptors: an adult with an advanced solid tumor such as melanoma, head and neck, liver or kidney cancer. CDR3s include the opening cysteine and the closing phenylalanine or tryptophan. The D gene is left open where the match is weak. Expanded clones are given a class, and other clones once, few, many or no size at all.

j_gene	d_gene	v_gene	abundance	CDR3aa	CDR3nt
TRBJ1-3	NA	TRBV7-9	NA	CASSSPTVTSGNTIYF	TGTGCCAGCAGCTCCCCTACGGTTACTTCTGGAAACACCATATATTTT
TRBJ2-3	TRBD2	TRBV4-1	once	CASSLAGLTDTQYF	TGCGCCAGCAGCCTAGCGGGGCTCACAGATACGCAGTATTTT
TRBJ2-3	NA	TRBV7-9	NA	CASSPRPSFMDTQYF	TGTGCCAGCAGCCCTAGACCCAGTTTTATGGATACGCAGTATTTT
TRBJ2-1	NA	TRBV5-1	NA	CASSLAWEQFF	TGCGCCAGCAGCTTGGCCTGGGAGCAGTTCTTC
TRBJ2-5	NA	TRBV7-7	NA	CASSFLSPGETQYF	TGTGCTAGCAGCTTTTTATCCCCGGGGGAGACCCAGTACTTC
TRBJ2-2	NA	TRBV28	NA	CASSLYRNINSGELFF	TGTGCCAGCAGTTTATACAGAAACATTAACTCCGGGGAGCTGTTTTTT
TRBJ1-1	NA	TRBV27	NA	CASSLSGFGTEAFF	TGTGCCAGCAGTTTAAGCGGGTTTGGGACTGAAGCTTTCTTT
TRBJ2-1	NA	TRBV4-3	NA	CASSQAVGRSYNEQFF	TGCGCCAGCAGCCAAGCGGTGGGACGATCCTACAATGAGCAGTTCTTC
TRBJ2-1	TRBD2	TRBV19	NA	CASSPSGVNEQFF	TGTGCCAGTAGTCCTAGCGGGGTCAATGAGCAGTTCTTC
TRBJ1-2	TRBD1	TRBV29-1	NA	CSFGGDQQGRANYGYTF	TGCAGCTTCGGGGGGGATCAACAGGGGCGAGCTAACTATGGCTACACCTTC
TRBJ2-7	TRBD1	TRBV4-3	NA	CASSQDRTGGGEQYF	TGCGCCAGCAGCCAAGATCGGACAGGGGGCGGCGAGCAGTACTTC
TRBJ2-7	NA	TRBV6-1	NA	CASSEEAGGREQYF	TGTGCCAGCAGTGAAGAGGCGGGCGGGCGGGAGCAGTACTTC
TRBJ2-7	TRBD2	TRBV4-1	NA	CASSQGLAEGYEQYF	TGCGCCAGCAGCCAAGGACTAGCGGAGGGCTACGAGCAGTACTTC
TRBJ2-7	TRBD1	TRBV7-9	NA	CASRPHRQGGDEQYF	TGTGCCAGCAGACCGCATCGACAGGGGGGCGACGAGCAGTACTTC
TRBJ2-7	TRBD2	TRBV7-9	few	CASSTGGSYEQYF	TGTGCCAGCAGCACGGGAGGATCCTACGAGCAGTACTTC
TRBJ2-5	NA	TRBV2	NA	CASSGLGGVETQYF	TGTGCCAGCAGTGGCTTAGGGGGTGTTGAGACCCAGTACTTC
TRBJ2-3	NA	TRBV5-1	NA	CASSLAPGETDTQYF	TGCGCCAGCAGCTTGGCCCCAGGGGAAACAGATACGCAGTATTTT
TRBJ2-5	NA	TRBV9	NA	CASSGDRGPETQYF	TGTGCCAGCAGCGGAGACCGGGGCCCAGAGACCCAGTACTTC
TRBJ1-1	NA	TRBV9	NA	CASSVGRNLNTEAFF	TGTGCCAGCAGCGTGGGCAGGAACTTGAACACTGAAGCTTTCTTT
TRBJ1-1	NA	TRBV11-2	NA	CASSLVGGEAFF	TGTGCCAGCAGCTTAGTGGGAGGGGAAGCTTTCTTT
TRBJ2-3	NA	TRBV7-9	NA	CASTRYVTDTQYF	TGTGCCAGCACCCGGTACGTCACAGATACGCAGTATTTT
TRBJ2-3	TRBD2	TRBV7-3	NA	CASSVLAGLGTDTQYF	TGTGCCAGCAGCGTGCTAGCGGGGTTGGGGACAGATACGCAGTATTTT
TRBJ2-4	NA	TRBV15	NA	CATSKGLDVGNIQYF	TGTGCCACCAGCAAAGGCCTAGACGTGGGAAACATTCAGTACTTC
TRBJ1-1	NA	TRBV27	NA	CASSLSTVSTEAFF	TGTGCCAGCAGTTTATCCACAGTGTCAACTGAAGCTTTCTTT
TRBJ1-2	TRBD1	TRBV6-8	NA	CASRFEDRGGTF	TGTGCCAGCAGATTCGAAGACAGGGGGGGCACCTTC
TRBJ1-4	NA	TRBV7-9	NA	CASSSLEDEKLFF	TGTGCCAGCAGCTCCTTAGAGGATGAAAAACTGTTTTTT
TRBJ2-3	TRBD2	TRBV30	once	CAWNLPGTSGRTDTQYF	TGTGCCTGGAATCTACCAGGGACTAGCGGGAGGACAGATACGCAGTATTTT
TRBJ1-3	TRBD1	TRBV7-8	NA	CASSLGTDRESGNTIYF	TGTGCCAGCAGCTTGGGTACTGACAGGGAATCTGGAAACACCATATATTTT
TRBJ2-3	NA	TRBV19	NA	CASSIDLGGLTDTQYF	TGTGCCAGTAGTATAGATCTGGGGGGACTCACAGATACGCAGTATTTT
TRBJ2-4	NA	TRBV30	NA	CAWSVGAGENIQYF	TGTGCCTGGAGTGTAGGGGCAGGGGAAAACATTCAGTACTTC
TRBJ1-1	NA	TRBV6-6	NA	CASSELGPETEAFF	TGTGCCAGCAGTGAGTTGGGCCCCGAGACTGAAGCTTTCTTT
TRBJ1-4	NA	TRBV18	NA	CASSPPYESNEKLFF	TGTGCCAGCTCACCACCTTACGAGTCTAATGAAAAACTGTTTTTT
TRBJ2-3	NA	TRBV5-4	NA	CASSRSTDTQYF	TGTGCCAGCAGCCGTAGCACAGATACGCAGTATTTT
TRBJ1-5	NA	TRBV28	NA	CASSGLGGGQPQHF	TGTGCCAGCAGTGGTTTAGGGGGAGGTCAGCCCCAGCATTTT
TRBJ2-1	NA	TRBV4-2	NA	CASSQDPGTAYNEQFF	TGTGCCAGCAGCCAAGATCCAGGGACTGCCTACAATGAGCAGTTCTTC
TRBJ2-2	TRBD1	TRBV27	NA	CASSFAGGGGELFF	TGTGCCAGCAGTTTTGCAGGGGGCGGCGGGGAGCTGTTTTTT
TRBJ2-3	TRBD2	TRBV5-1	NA	CASSAVPGLAGSTDTQYF	TGCGCCAGCAGCGCGGTGCCGGGACTAGCGGGTTCCACAGATACGCAGTATTTT
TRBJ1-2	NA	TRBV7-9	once	CASSLAQGSDYGYTF	TGTGCCAGCAGCTTAGCGCAGGGGTCGGACTATGGCTACACCTTC
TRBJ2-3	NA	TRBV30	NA	CAWIARTDTQYF	TGTGCCTGGATCGCCCGCACAGATACGCAGTATTTT
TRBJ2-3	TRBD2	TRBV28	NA	CASSLRLAGGDTQYF	TGTGCCAGCAGCCTCCGACTAGCGGGAGGAGATACGCAGTATTTT
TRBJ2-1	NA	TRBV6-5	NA	CASSYAGRGQFF	TGTGCCAGCAGTTACGCAGGAAGGGGGCAGTTCTTC